This TCR beta chain originates from a study of T-cell memory formation after mild COVID-19. Per germline, CDR1 DFQATT and CDR2 SNEGSKA (reference sequence). The length of the CDR3 is 13 residues. V was clipped by 0 bases and J by 3 bases, with 8 bases between them. TCR alpha and TCR beta cDNA libraries carrying sample barcodes and UMIs came from 5'RACE with constant-segment primers. One entry per CDR3 protein, called by TCRdb with MiXCR from the 5' RACE reads. This sample has a few hundred thousand distinct CDR3 sequences, with roughly an eighth found just once. The sequence was collected from a man younger than 35 who had mild COVID-19 (a few samples of this study predate the infection). Cell type and time point are not known. The rearrangement joins TRBV20-1 to TRBJ1-1; D unclear. Specimen: PBMCs or a T cell subset sorted from them (not recorded which). The CDR3 is CSARDDQYTEAFF. The CDR3 DNA reads as TGCAGTGCTAGAGATGACCAGTACACTGAAGCTTTCTTT.